This paragraph reports one T cell receptor beta chain. The data derive from a study of blood T cell repertoires in COVID-19. Study-wide background: The United States, Italy and Spain supplied acute and convalescent COVID-19 samples. The cDNA or gDNA used as material had been derived from T cells, B-cell-depleted T cells, or PBMCs.

Source study methods: It was from reference gene primer amplification that nucleated cell counts were estimated. Generated by immunoSEQ multiplex PCR, the TCRdb table keeps only in-frame clones and is missing some. That table gives V, J and clone size, and the DNA gave D and trimming. The data contain approximately 200,000 clones, around nine tenths of them seen just once; the ten biggest clones take up roughly 2.2%. CDR3 length equals 18 residues. Input material: peripheral blood. The chain uses TRBV21-1 and TRBJ2-1; no DNA check was done on the table's D call, TRBD2. TRBV21-1 is assigned pseudogene status. The sequence was obtained from a man between 65 and 79 years old with active or convalescent COVID-19. In DNA, the CDR3 is TGTGCCAGCAGCAGGGAGGGGGAGATAGCGGGAGTTGACAATGAGCAGTTCTTC. This sequence encodes CASSREGEIAGVDNEQFF.